The rows below give T cell receptor beta chains drawn from one sample of a study of OX40 agonist ivuxolimab in advanced cancers. Generated by immunoSEQ multiplex PCR, the TCRdb table keeps only in-frame clones and is missing some. Altogether about 59,000 clones are present, about four fifths being singletons, with the ten largest covering more than 0.4%. Material: CD4+ or CD8+ T cells sorted from blood, obtained in a trial of the OX40 agonist ivuxolimab. All receptors come from an adult with an advanced solid tumor such as melanoma, head and neck, liver or kidney cancer. Both conserved end residues are part of each CDR3. D genes are given only for firm matches. The size entry is marked missing in some rows and otherwise reads once, few, many or a size class.

J: TRBJ2-1
V: TRBV2
size: NA
D: NA
DNA: TGTGCCAGCAGTGAAGGTAGGGCTAGCGCCGTTAATGAGCAGTTCTTC
CDR3: CASSEGRASAVNEQFF

J: TRBJ2-2
V: TRBV30
size: NA
D: NA
DNA: TGTGCCTGGAACCTAGACAGGAGACTGAACACCGGGGAGCTGTTTTTT
CDR3: CAWNLDRRLNTGELFF

J: TRBJ2-7
V: TRBV5-6
size: once
D: NA
DNA: TGTGCCAGCAGCTTGAACCTCTTCTACGAGCAGTACTTC
CDR3: CASSLNLFYEQYF

J: TRBJ1-1
V: TRBV27
size: NA
D: TRBD1
DNA: TGTGCCAGCAGCACCTACGGACAGGGCGACACTGAAGCTTTCTTT
CDR3: CASSTYGQGDTEAFF

J: TRBJ1-5
V: TRBV28
size: NA
D: NA
DNA: TGTGCCACACGAGGATCCGTACGACAGGGCAATCAGCCCCAGCATTTT
CDR3: CATRGSVRQGNQPQHF

J: TRBJ1-1
V: TRBV5-1
size: once
D: NA
DNA: TGCGCCAGCAGCTTGCTCCAGGGAGGGAACACTGAAGCTTTCTTT
CDR3: CASSLLQGGNTEAFF

J: TRBJ2-5
V: TRBV27
size: NA
D: NA
DNA: TGTGCCAGCAGTCCCTTGACGCGGGCCGCTGAGACCCAGTACTTC
CDR3: CASSPLTRAAETQYF

J: TRBJ1-1
V: TRBV19
size: NA
D: NA
DNA: TGTGCCAGTAGTCCGGGCACTGAAGCTTTCTTT
CDR3: CASSPGTEAFF

J: TRBJ2-3
V: TRBV5-4
size: once
D: NA
DNA: TGTGCCTGCGGGGGGACAGAACCTCCTCCTTCAACAGATACGCAGTATTTT
CDR3: CACGGTEPPPSTDTQYF

J: TRBJ2-3
V: TRBV2
size: NA
D: NA
DNA: TGTGCCAGTGGGTGGGGGGCACCAACTAGCACAGATACGCAGTATTTT
CDR3: CASGWGAPTSTDTQYF

J: TRBJ2-7
V: TRBV11-2
size: NA
D: NA
DNA: TGTGCCAGCAGCCCATCCTACGAGCAGTACTTC
CDR3: CASSPSYEQYF

J: TRBJ1-5
V: TRBV27
size: NA
D: TRBD1
DNA: TGTGCCAGCAGCTCGACAGGGAATAGCAATCAGCCCCAGCATTTT
CDR3: CASSSTGNSNQPQHF

J: TRBJ2-5
V: TRBV6-5
size: NA
D: NA
DNA: TGTGCCAGCAGTTACAGGGGTGAGACCCAGTACTTC
CDR3: CASSYRGETQYF

J: TRBJ2-2
V: TRBV10-3
size: NA
D: NA
DNA: TGTGCCATCAGGGGGGACGGAACGAACACCGGGGAGCTGTTTTTT
CDR3: CAIRGDGTNTGELFF

J: TRBJ2-2
V: TRBV7-9
size: NA
D: TRBD1
DNA: TGTGCCAGCAGCCGGGACAGAAGTACCGGGGAGCTGTTTTTT
CDR3: CASSRDRSTGELFF

J: TRBJ2-5
V: TRBV7-2
size: NA
D: TRBD2
DNA: TGTGCCAGCAGCTTGCTAGCGGGAAGCGAGACCCAGTACTTC
CDR3: CASSLLAGSETQYF

J: TRBJ1-2
V: TRBV4-3
size: NA
D: NA
DNA: TGCGCCAGCAGCCAAGATTCAGGTAGTGGTGGCTACACCTTC
CDR3: CASSQDSGSGGYTF

J: TRBJ2-1
V: TRBV5-1
size: NA
D: NA
DNA: TGCGCCAGCGGGGGGTACAATGAGCAGTTCTTC
CDR3: CASGGYNEQFF

J: TRBJ2-7
V: TRBV5-6
size: NA
D: NA
DNA: TGTGCCAGCGCCATATGGGGGGTAAATCCCGAGCAGTACTTC
CDR3: CASAIWGVNPEQYF

J: TRBJ2-1
V: TRBV7-9
size: NA
D: TRBD1
DNA: TGTGCCAGCAGCTGGCAGGACAGGCTCAATGAGCAGTTCTTC
CDR3: CASSWQDRLNEQFF

J: TRBJ2-7
V: TRBV2
size: many
D: NA
DNA: TGTGCCAGCAGTGAAGGGTCTTTATCCTACGAGCAGTACTTC
CDR3: CASSEGSLSYEQYF

J: TRBJ2-1
V: TRBV6-5
size: once
D: NA
DNA: TGTGCCAGCAGAAAGACAAGTTCCAATGAGCAGTTCTTC
CDR3: CASRKTSSNEQFF